This record covers a single TCR beta chain. The donors, all of them Caucasian adults, lived in Nashville, Tennessee. This specimen belongs to a study of shared clonotypes between healthy human individuals. Across several immunoSEQ plates, the genomic DNA of each subset was split evenly. Original data processing: Quality scores were absent from the junction-only immunoSEQ sequences, so filtering differed. The protocol was immunoSEQ multiplex PCR, while the TCRdb copy is restricted to in-frame clones and leaves out a portion. V and J calls plus clone size are reproduced from that table; the DNA served to infer D and trimming. The repertoire holds 2.3 million or so clones, with more than 85% as singletons. Germline-derived CDR1 and CDR2 are DFQATT and SNEGSKA (reference sequence). The ends were cut back, 5 bases at V and 5 bases at J, with 7 bases in the middle. This CDR3 contains 11 residues.

The rearrangement joins TRBV20-1 to TRBJ2-1; D is uncertain. The clonotype originates from a man aged 18 to 30 in good health. Some clones in this sample may be carry-over from other donors' samples. The sequencing input was naive CD4+ T cells from PBMCs. Subset here: CD45RA+ positively selected. The CDR3 loop reads CSARKNNEQFF. The CDR3 bases are TGCAGTGCTCGGAAAAACAATGAGCAGTTCTTC.